This TCR beta chain was recovered during a study of metastatic and nonmetastatic thyroid tumors. For the study at large: Peripheral blood and tumor or nodule samples from malignant and benign thyroid patients were compared.

Deletions cut 6 bases from V and 4 bases from J, with 15 bases between. This CDR3 comprises 14 residues. In germline, CDR1 is MDHEN, CDR2 SYDVKM. Authors' data handling: Building a distant-metastasis classifier for papillary thyroid cancer drew on CDR3 differences across clinicopathological groups. TCRdb re-called clones via MiXCR from the PCR reads. None of the V and J calls come from the authors' own analysis; TCRdb made them. The table includes roughly 14,000 clones, roughly 25% detected once. A few counts support this clone. This may be a read error, as it is one base from a much larger clone. No treatment of any kind had been given to any patient before thyroid surgery.

This rearrangement joins TRBV28 to TRBJ1-1; possible D gene TRBD1, 6 bases. The source material was tumor tissue. The TCR comes from a female donor with papillary thyroid cancer or a benign thyroid nodule (not recorded which). Some clones in this sample may be carry-over from other donors' samples. The CDR3 coding sequence is TGTGCCAGCAGGTACAGGGTCCCGAGCACTGAAGCTTTCTTT. This sequence encodes CASRYRVPSTEAFF. Complete variable domain (other parts from reference TRBV28 and TRBJ1-1): DVKVTQSSRYLVKRTGEKVFLECVQDMDHENMFWYRQDPGLGLRLIYFSYDVKMKEKGDIPEGYSVSREKKERFSLILESASTNQTSMYLCASRYRVPSTEAFFGQGTRLTVV.